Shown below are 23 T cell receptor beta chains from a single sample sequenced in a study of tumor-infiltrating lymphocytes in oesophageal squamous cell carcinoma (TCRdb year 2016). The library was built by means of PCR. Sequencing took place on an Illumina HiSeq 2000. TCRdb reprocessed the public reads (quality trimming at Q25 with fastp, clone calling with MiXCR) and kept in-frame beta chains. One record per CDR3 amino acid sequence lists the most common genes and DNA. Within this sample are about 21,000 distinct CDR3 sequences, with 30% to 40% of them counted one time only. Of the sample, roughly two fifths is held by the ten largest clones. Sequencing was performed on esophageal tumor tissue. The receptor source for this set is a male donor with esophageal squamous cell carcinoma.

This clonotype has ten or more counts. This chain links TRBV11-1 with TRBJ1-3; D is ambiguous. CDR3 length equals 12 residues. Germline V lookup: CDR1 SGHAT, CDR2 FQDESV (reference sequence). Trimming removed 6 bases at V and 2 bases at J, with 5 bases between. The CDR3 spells CASRDPGNTIYF. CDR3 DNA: TGTGCCAGCAGAGACCCTGGAAACACCATATATTTT.

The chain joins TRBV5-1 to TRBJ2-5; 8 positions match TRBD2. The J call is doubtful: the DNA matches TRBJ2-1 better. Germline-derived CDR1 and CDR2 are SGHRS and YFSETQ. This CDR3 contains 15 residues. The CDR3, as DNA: TGCGCCAGCAGCTTGGGGACTAGCACCTACAATGAGCAGTTCTTC. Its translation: CASSLGTSTYNEQFF.

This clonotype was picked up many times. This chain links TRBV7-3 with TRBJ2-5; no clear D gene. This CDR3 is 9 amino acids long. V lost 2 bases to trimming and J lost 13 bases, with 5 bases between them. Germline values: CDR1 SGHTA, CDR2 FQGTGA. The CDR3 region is CASSLGPYF. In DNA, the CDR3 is TGTGCCAGCAGCTTAGGTCCGTACTTC.

As DNA, the CDR3 is TGCGCCAGCAGCCAAGAAGTCAATAACCACTACGAGCAGTTCTTC. This sequence encodes CASSQEVNNHYEQFF. The chain carries TRBV4-1 and TRBJ2-1; D is uncertain. CDR1 MGHRA and CDR2 YSYEKL come from the germline V gene. The V gene lost 0 bases and the J gene lost 10 bases, with 16 bases spanning the gap. This CDR3 spans 15 amino acids.

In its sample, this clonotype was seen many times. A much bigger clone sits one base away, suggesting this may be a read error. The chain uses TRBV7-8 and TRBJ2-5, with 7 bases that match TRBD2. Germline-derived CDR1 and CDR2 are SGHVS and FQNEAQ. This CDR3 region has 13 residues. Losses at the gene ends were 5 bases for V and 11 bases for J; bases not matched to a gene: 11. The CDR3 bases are TGTGCCAGCAGCCCGGGACTACCATATGAGCAGTACTTC. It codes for CASSPGLPYEQYF.

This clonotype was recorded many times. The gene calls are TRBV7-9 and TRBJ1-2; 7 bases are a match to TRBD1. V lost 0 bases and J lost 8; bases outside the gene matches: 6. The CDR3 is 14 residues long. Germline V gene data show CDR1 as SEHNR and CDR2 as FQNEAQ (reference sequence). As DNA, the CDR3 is TGTGCCAGCAGCTTAGCGACAGGGAAGAAAGGCTACACCTTC. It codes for CASSLATGKKGYTF.

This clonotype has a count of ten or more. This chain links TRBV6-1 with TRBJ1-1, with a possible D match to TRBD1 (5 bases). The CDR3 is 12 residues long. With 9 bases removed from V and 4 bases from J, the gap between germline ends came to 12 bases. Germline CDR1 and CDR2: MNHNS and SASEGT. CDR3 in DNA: TGTGCCAGTCCGGGGGGATTCACTGAAGCTTTCTTT. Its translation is CASPGGFTEAFF.

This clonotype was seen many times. The CDR3 protein is CATSDLQMGDRQFF. DNA of the CDR3: TGTGCCACCAGTGATTTGCAAATGGGGGACCGGCAGTTCTTC. This chain links TRBV24-1 with TRBJ1-1, with D perhaps matching TRBD1 or TRBD2 (5 bases each). The J call is in doubt because the DNA end fits TRBJ2-1 better. The CDR3 length is 14 residues. CDR1 is KGHDR and CDR2 is SFDVKD in the germline V gene.

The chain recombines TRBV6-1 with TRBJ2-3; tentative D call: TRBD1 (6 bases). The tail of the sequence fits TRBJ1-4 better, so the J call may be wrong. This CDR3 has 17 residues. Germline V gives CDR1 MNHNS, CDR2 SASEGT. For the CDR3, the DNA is TGTGCCAGCACCCCTAGGGGGGGTCTTACAACTAATGAAAAACTGTTTTTT. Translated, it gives CASTPRGGLTTNEKLFF.

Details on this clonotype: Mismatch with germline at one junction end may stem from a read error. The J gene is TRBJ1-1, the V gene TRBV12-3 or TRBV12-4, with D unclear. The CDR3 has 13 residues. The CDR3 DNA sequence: TGTGCCAGCAGTTTGATTGTGAACCCTGAAGCTTTCTTT. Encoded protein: CASSLIVNPEAFF.

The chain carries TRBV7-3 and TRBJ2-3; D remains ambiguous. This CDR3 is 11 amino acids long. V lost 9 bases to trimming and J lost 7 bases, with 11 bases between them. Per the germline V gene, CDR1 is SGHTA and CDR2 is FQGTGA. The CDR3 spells CASGFANTQYF. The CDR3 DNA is TGTGCCAGTGGGTTTGCAAATACGCAGTATTTT.

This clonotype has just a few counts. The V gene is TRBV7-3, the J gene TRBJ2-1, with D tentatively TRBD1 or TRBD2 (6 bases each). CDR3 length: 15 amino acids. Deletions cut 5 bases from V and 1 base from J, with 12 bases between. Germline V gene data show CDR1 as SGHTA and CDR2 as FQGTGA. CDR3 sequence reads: CASSSIGGSYNEQFF. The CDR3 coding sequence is TGTGCCAGCAGCAGTATAGGGGGGTCCTACAATGAGCAGTTCTTC.

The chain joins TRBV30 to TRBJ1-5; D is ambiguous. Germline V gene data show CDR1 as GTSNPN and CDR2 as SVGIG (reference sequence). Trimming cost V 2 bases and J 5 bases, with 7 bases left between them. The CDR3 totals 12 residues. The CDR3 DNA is TGTGCCTGGAGTAAGGGTTATCAGCCCCAGCATTTT. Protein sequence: CAWSKGYQPQHF. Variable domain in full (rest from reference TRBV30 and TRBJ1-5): SQTIHQWPATLVQPVGSPLSLECTVEGTSNPNLYWYRQAAGRGLQLLFYSVGIGQISSEVPQNLSASRPQDRQFILSSKKLLLSDSGFYLCAWSKGYQPQHFGDGTRLSIL.

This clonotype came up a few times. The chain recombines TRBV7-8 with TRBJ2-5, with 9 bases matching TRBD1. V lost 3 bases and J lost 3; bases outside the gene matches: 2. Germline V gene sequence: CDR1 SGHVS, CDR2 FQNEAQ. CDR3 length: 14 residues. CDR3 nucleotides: TGTGCCAGCAGCTTGCGGGACAGGGAAGAGACCCAGTACTTC. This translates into CASSLRDREETQYF.

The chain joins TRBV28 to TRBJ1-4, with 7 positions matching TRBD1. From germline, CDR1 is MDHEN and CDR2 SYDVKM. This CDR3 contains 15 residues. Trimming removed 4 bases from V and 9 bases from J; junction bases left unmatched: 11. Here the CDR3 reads CASSSPTGILQKLFF. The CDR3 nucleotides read TGTGCCAGCAGTTCGCCGACAGGGATCTTACAAAAACTGTTTTTT. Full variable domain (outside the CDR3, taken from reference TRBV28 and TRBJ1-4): DVKVTQSSRYLVKRTGEKVFLECVQDMDHENMFWYRQDPGLGLRLIYFSYDVKMKEKGDIPEGYSVSREKKERFSLILESASTNQTSMYLCASSSPTGILQKLFFGSGTQLSVL.

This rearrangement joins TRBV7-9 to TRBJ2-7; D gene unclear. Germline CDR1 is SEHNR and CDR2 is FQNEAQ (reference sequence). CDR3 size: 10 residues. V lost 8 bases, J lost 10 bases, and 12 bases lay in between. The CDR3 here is CASRFPAQYF. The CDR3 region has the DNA TGTGCCAGCCGATTCCCCGCCCAGTACTTC.

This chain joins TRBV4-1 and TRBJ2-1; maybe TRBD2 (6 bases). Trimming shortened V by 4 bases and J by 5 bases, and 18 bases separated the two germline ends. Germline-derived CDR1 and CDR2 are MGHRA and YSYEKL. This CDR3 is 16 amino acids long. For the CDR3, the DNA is TGCGCCAGCAGCCGACCTAGAGCCCGGACTAACAATGAGCAGTTCTTC. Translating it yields CASSRPRARTNNEQFF.

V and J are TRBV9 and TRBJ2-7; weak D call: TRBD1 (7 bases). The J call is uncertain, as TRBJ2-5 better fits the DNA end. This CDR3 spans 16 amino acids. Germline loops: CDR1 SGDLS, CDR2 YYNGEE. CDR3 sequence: CASSQGGRGRGETQYF. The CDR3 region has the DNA TGTGCCAGCAGCCAGGGGGGTCGGGGGCGAGGAGAGACCCAGTACTTC.

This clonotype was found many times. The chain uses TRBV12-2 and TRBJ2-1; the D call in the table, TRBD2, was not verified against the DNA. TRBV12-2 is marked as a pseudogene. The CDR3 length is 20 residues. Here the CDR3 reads CASRLGFPVASGREVDEQFF. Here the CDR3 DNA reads TGTGCAAGTCGCTTAGGGTTCCCTGTCGCTAGCGGGAGGGAAGTCGATGAGCAGTTCTTC.

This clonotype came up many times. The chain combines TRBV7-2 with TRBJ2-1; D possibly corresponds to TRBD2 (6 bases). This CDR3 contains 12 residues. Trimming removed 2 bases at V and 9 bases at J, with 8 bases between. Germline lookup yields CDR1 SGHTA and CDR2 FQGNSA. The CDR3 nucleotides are TGTGCCAGCAGCTTAACTAGCATTGAGCAGTTCTTC. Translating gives CASSLTSIEQFF.

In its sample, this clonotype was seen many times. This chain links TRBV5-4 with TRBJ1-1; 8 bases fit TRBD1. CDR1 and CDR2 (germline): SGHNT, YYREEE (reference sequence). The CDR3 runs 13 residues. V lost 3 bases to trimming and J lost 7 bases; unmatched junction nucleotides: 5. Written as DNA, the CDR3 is TGTGCCAGCAGCTCCCAGGGGGCGATTGAAGCTTTCTTT. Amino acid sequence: CASSSQGAIEAFF.

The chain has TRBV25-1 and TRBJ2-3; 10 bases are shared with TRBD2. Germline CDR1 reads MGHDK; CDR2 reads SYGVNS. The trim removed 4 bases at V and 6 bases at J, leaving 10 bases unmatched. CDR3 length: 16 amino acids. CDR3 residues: CASSASSGGARDTQYF. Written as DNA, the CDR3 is TGTGCCAGCAGTGCTTCAAGCGGGGGGGCCAGGGATACGCAGTATTTT.

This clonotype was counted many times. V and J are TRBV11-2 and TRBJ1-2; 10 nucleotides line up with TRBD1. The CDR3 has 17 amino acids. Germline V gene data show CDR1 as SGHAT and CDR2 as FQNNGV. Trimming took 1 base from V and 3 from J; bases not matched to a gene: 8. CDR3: CASSLAGGQGIYYGYTF. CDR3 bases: TGTGCCAGCAGCTTAGCTGGGGGACAGGGGATATACTATGGCTACACCTTC.